These 26 T cell receptor beta chains originate from one sample sequenced in a study of Ad26.COV2.S vaccination and SARS-CoV-2 variants. Indicated treatment: around 19 received Ad26.COV2.S at low or high dose, single or two shots; five or six received placebo; per-sample allocation not given. The study sampled participants on day 63 after the first vaccine or placebo injection. TCRdb's table, derived via immunoSEQ multiplex PCR, lists solely in-frame clones and lacks some. Of hundreds of thousands of clones in the sample, 85% are singletons; the top ten hold about 3.5%. Sequences were derived from peripheral blood, sampled in a trial of Ad26.COV2.S vaccine versus placebo. These receptors were collected from a person between 18 and 65 years old who received the Ad26.COV2.S COVID-19 vaccine or a placebo.

The V gene is TRBV29-1, the J gene TRBJ2-7; TRBD1 is a possible D gene (6 bases). Germline assignment: CDR1 SQVTM and CDR2 ANQGSEA. The ends were cut back, 4 bases at V and 0 bases at J, with 10 bases in the middle. The CDR3 has 13 amino acids. CDR3 amino acids: CSVVQGTSYEQYF. The DNA of the CDR3 is TGCAGCGTTGTCCAGGGGACCTCCTACGAGCAGTACTTC.

The V gene is TRBV7-2, the J gene TRBJ2-3; possible D gene TRBD1, 5 bases. The CDR3 contains 14 residues. V dropped 5 bases and J dropped 2 bases, with 11 bases sitting between them. The germline CDR1 and CDR2 sequences are SGHTA and FQGNSA. The CDR3 region has the DNA TGTGCCAGCAGCCTTCGACAGAACACAGATACGCAGTATTTT. This translates into CASSLRQNTDTQYF.

The rearrangement links TRBV18 to TRBJ1-2; 8 positions match TRBD1. CDR3 length: 17 amino acids. Losses at the gene ends were 3 bases for V and 4 bases for J; bases not matched to a gene: 13. The V gene's germline CDR1 is KGHSH and CDR2 LQKENI. CDR3 amino acids: CASSPRTGTTNTYGYTF. The CDR3 DNA reads as TGTGCCAGCTCACCTAGGACAGGGACCACAAATACCTATGGCTACACCTTC.

This clone has a single count. The V and J genes are TRBV12-3 or TRBV12-4 and TRBJ2-2; unclear D gene. The CDR3 length is 12 residues. The V end was cut by 1 base, the J end by 6 bases, with 3 bases between. The CDR3 bases are TGTGCCAGCAGTTTAGAGGCCGGGGAGCTGTTTTTT. Its protein product is CASSLEAGELFF.

This rearrangement joins TRBV28 to TRBJ2-7; 7 nucleotides agree with TRBD1. The V gene end was trimmed by 6 bases and the J gene end by 1 base; junction bases not matched to a gene: 15. The germline gives CDR1 MDHEN, CDR2 SYDVKM. The CDR3 runs to 17 residues. The DNA for the CDR3 is TGTGCCAGCAGCTCCGGGACAGACCTACCCAGGTCCTACGAGCAGTACTTC. It translates to CASSSGTDLPRSYEQYF.

This chain connects TRBV28 to TRBJ1-4, with D perhaps TRBD1 (6 bases). The V end was cut by 1 base, the J end by 7 bases, with 10 bases between. Germline V gene data show CDR1 as MDHEN and CDR2 as SYDVKM. The CDR3 contains 14 residues. CDR3 loop: CASSLSGTSEKLFF. In DNA, the CDR3 is TGTGCCAGCAGTTTATCCGGGACAAGTGAAAAACTGTTTTTT.

CDR3 bases: TGCGCCAGCAGCCAAGAACCAATCGGGAGTGGACTAGTAAGTTCCCACGGCTATGAGCAGTTCTTC. Translation gives CASSQEPIGSGLVSSHGYEQFF. J is TRBJ2-1 and V is TRBV4-3; 7 bases are a match to TRBD2. The CDR3 runs to 22 residues. Losses at the gene ends were 0 bases for V and 8 bases for J; bases not matched to a gene: 28. CDR1 is LGHNA and CDR2 is YSLEER in the germline V gene.

The chain links TRBV6-2 or TRBV6-3 to TRBJ2-1, with 10 bases identical to TRBD2. CDR1 is MNHEY and CDR2 is SVGEGT in the germline V gene. This CDR3 has 16 amino acids. V trimming: 4 bases; J trimming: 1 base; junction bases outside the gene matches: 4. The chain's CDR3 is CASSFLAGVSYNEQFF. The CDR3 nucleotides are TGTGCCAGCAGTTTTCTAGCGGGAGTGTCCTACAATGAGCAGTTCTTC.

The J gene is TRBJ2-7, the V gene TRBV3-1 (or the pseudogene TRBV3-2), with D uncertain. The V end was cut by 1 base, the J end by 5 bases, with 3 bases between. Germline-derived CDR1 and CDR2 are LGHDT and YNNKEL (reference sequence). The CDR3 totals 11 residues. The CDR3 coding sequence is TGTGCCAGCAGCCAAGGAAACGAGCAGTACTTC. Its protein is CASSQGNEQYF.

This clone was seen at least ten times. This chain uses TRBV6-2 or TRBV6-3 with TRBJ2-2; 11 bases are shared with TRBD2. Germline assignment: CDR1 MNHEY and CDR2 SVGEGT. V dropped 5 bases and J dropped 4; count of bases not matched to a gene: 6. This CDR3 region has 16 residues. CDR3 bases: TGTGCCAGCAGTATAGGGCTAGCGGGAGGCACCGGGGAGCTGTTTTTT. This translates into CASSIGLAGGTGELFF.

The chain's CDR3 is CASNDRNTEAFF. The CDR3 DNA is TGTGCCAGCAACGACAGGAACACTGAAGCTTTCTTT. V is TRBV12-3 or TRBV12-4 and J is TRBJ1-1, with D maybe TRBD1 (5 bases). The CDR3 loop spans 12 amino acids. V was trimmed by 7 bases and J by 1 base, leaving 7 bases between them.

The chain couples TRBV7-9 to TRBJ2-1, with TRBD2 identical over 9 bases. Germline values: CDR1 SEHNR, CDR2 FQNEAQ (reference sequence). With 2 bases clipped from V and 3 bases from J, the junction kept 5 bases outside the gene matches. This CDR3 spans 16 amino acids. The CDR3 reads CASSLRASGDYNEQFF. In DNA form, the CDR3 reads TGTGCCAGCAGCTTACGGGCTAGCGGGGACTACAATGAGCAGTTCTTC.

V usage is TRBV29-1 and J usage is TRBJ1-1; TRBD1 is a possible D gene (6 bases). Germline V CDR1 and CDR2: SQVTM, ANQGSEA. The CDR3 spans 15 residues. The ends were cut back, 2 bases at V and 5 bases at J, with 18 bases in the middle. In nucleotides, the CDR3 is TGCAGCGTTGAACCGGGTGGGCAGGGGCGGACTGAAGCTTTCTTT. This gives the protein CSVEPGGQGRTEAFF.

This rearrangement joins TRBV14 to TRBJ2-5, with 7 bases that match TRBD1. The CDR3 runs to 17 residues. CDR1 SGHDN and CDR2 FVKESK come from the germline V gene. Trimming cost V 2 bases and J 4 bases; bases outside gene matches: 13. The CDR3 DNA is TGTGCCAGCAGCCAAACTACGACAGGGTTTTGGGGAGAGACCCAGTACTTC. Protein sequence: CASSQTTTGFWGETQYF.

Comments on this clone: This specimen includes other DNA sequences encoding the same CDR3. The chain has TRBV9 and TRBJ2-5, with 7 bases fitting TRBD2. CDR3 length equals 14 residues. Looked up from germline, CDR1 is SGDLS and CDR2 is YYNGEE. Trimming removed 0 bases from V and 5 bases from J; junction bases left unmatched: 4. The CDR3, as DNA: TGTGCCAGCAGCGTAGATCCCGGGAGGGAGACCCAGTACTTC. The encoded protein is CASSVDPGRETQYF. Full variable domain (remainder filled in from reference TRBV9 and TRBJ2-5): DSGVTQTPKHLITATGQRVTLRCSPRSGDLSVYWYQQSLDQGLQFLIQYYNGEERAKGNILERFSAQQFPDLHSELNLSSLELGDSALYFCASSVDPGRETQYFGPGTRLLVL.

As DNA, the CDR3 is TGTGCCAGCAGCTTATTCGGAAGGGGCACAGATACGCAGTATTTT. Its translation: CASSLFGRGTDTQYF. The V and J genes are TRBV7-8 and TRBJ2-3, with no clear D. Per the germline V gene, CDR1 is SGHVS and CDR2 is FQNEAQ. The CDR3 consists of 15 residues. V lost 2 bases to trimming and J lost 1 base, with 10 bases between them.

This chain connects TRBV6-1 to TRBJ2-6, with D hard to call. With 3 bases removed from V and 0 bases from J, the gap between germline ends came to 6 bases. The CDR3 is 15 residues long. In germline, CDR1 is MNHNS, CDR2 SASEGT. The CDR3: CASSEDGSGANVLTF. In DNA form, the CDR3 reads TGTGCCAGCAGTGAGGACGGCTCTGGGGCCAACGTCCTGACTTTC.

This chain connects TRBV11-2 to TRBJ2-7; 10 positions match TRBD2. CDR3 length: 16 amino acids. From germline, CDR1 is SGHAT and CDR2 FQNNGV. The J segment lost 5 bases and the V segment lost 5 bases, leaving 12 bases of the junction unmatched. CDR3 bases: TGTGCCAGCAGCCCCTCCGCCGCTAGCGGGAGCCACGAGCAGTACTTC. Amino acids: CASSPSAASGSHEQYF. Drawing the rest from reference TRBV11-2 and TRBJ2-7, the complete variable domain is EAGVAQSPRYKIIEKRQSVAFWCNPISGHATLYWYQQILGQGPKLLIQFQNNGVVDDSQLPKDRFSAERLKGVDSTLKIQPAKLEDSAVYLCASSPSAASGSHEQYFGPGTRLTVT.

As to this clone: Different DNA sequences within this sample yield the same CDR3. The chain employs TRBV3-1 (or the pseudogene TRBV3-2) and TRBJ1-5, with D perhaps matching TRBD1 (6 bases). Germline values: CDR1 LGHDT, CDR2 YNNKEL (reference sequence). V was trimmed by 0 bases and J by 4 bases, leaving 7 bases between them. The CDR3 length is 14 residues. This chain's CDR3 is CASSQDRGNQPQHF. CDR3 sequence (DNA): TGTGCCAGCAGCCAAGACAGGGGTAATCAGCCCCAGCATTTT.

The chain employs TRBV18 and TRBJ1-2, with D uncertain. CDR3 size: 16 residues. The ends were cut back, 0 bases at V and 4 bases at J, with 15 bases in the middle. The V gene's germline CDR1 is KGHSH and CDR2 LQKENI. CDR3 coding DNA: TGTGCCAGCTCACCACCTGTCCCAGCATACCCCTATGGCTACACCTTC. Translation gives CASSPPVPAYPYGYTF.

The chain joins TRBV7-2 to TRBJ2-4, with 9 positions matching TRBD1. Per germline, CDR1 SGHTA and CDR2 FQGNSA. The V gene end was trimmed by 5 bases and the J gene end by 3 bases; junction bases not matched to a gene: 11. This CDR3 has 17 amino acids. CDR3 amino acids: CASSLPVWDRVKNIQYF. CDR3 coding DNA: TGTGCCAGCAGCCTCCCAGTATGGGACAGGGTCAAAAACATTCAGTACTTC.

V is TRBV28 and J is TRBJ2-7; 9 positions agree with TRBD2. Germline values: CDR1 MDHEN, CDR2 SYDVKM. CDR3 size: 15 residues. Trimming cost V 0 bases and J 2 bases; bases outside gene matches: 2. This CDR3 is CASSLWGLAPYEQYF. The CDR3 DNA is TGTGCCAGCAGTTTATGGGGACTAGCCCCCTACGAGCAGTACTTC.

J is TRBJ2-3 and V is TRBV29-1; 8 bases are a match to TRBD2. The trim removed 7 bases at V and 4 bases at J, leaving 7 bases unmatched. Germline V CDR1 and CDR2: SQVTM, ANQGSEA. This CDR3 has 13 amino acids. CDR3 residues: CSGKAGAPDTQYF. CDR3 in DNA: TGCAGCGGAAAAGCGGGAGCCCCAGATACGCAGTATTTT.

This clone was counted once. The chain uses TRBV18 and TRBJ1-4; 9 nucleotides line up with TRBD1. The CDR3 is made up of 14 amino acids. Germline V gene sequence: CDR1 KGHSH, CDR2 LQKENI. J lost 5 bases, V lost 3 bases, and 1 base had no gene match. Written as DNA, the CDR3 is TGTGCCAGCTCACCGGGGACAGGGAATGAAAAACTGTTTTTT. This sequence encodes CASSPGTGNEKLFF.

The V gene is TRBV15, the J gene TRBJ2-7; tentative D call: TRBD1 (6 bases). Germline V gene lookup returns CDR1 LNHNV and CDR2 YYDKDF (reference sequence). Trimming pared 3 bases from V and 2 bases from J, leaving 14 bases between. The CDR3 contains 15 residues. This CDR3 is CATSSQGPPAYEQYF. The CDR3 nucleotides are TGTGCCACCAGCAGTCAGGGGCCCCCAGCCTACGAGCAGTACTTC.

This sequence joins TRBV18 and TRBJ1-2, with no clear D. The CDR3 length is 19 residues. The germline V and J ends were trimmed by 6 bases and 3 bases, with 29 bases remaining between them. Germline CDR1 KGHSH, CDR2 LQKENI. The CDR3 sequence: CASSHDGSGQENHHYGYTF. The CDR3 DNA follows: TGTGCCAGCTCCCACGACGGTTCCGGGCAAGAAAACCACCACTATGGCTACACCTTC.